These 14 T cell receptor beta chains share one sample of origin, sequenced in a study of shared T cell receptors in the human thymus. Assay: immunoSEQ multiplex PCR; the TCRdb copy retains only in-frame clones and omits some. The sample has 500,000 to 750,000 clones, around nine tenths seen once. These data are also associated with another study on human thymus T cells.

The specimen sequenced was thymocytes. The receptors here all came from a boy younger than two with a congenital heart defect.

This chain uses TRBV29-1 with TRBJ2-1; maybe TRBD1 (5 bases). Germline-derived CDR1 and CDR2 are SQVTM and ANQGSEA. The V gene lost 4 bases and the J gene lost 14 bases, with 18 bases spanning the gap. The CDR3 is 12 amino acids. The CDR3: CSVGPLWGLKFF. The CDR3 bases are TGCAGCGTTGGCCCCCTCTGGGGCTTAAAGTTCTTC.

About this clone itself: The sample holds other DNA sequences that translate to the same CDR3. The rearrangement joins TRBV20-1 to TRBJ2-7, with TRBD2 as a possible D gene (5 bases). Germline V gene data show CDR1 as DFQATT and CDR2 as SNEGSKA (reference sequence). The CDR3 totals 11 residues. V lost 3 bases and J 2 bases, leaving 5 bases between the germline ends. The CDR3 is CSARRAYEQYF. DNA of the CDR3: TGCAGTGCTAGGCGGGCCTACGAGCAGTACTTC.

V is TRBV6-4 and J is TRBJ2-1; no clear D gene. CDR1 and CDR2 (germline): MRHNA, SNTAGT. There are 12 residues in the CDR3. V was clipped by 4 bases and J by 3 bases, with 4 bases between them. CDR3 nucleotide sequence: TGTGCCAGCAGTGTCAGCTACAATGAGCAGTTCTTC. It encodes CASSVSYNEQFF.

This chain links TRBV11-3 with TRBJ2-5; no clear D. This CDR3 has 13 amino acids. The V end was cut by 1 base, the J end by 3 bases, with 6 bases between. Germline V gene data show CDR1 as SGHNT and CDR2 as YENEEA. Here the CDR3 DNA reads TGTGCCAGCAGCTTAGGAACAGAAGAGACCCAGTACTTC. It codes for CASSLGTEETQYF.

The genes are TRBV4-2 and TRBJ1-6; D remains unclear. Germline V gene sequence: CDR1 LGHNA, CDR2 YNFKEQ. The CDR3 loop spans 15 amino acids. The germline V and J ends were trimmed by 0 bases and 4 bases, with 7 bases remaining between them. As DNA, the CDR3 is TGTGCCAGCAGCCAAGAACGGGAGTATAATTCACCCCTCCACTTT. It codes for CASSQEREYNSPLHF.

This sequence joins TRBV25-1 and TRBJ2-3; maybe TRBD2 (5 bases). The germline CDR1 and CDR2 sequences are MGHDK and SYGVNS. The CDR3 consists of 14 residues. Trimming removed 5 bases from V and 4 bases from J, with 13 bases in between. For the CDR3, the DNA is TGTGCCAGCAGTCTACGGACTGCCCCAGATACGCAGTATTTT. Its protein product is CASSLRTAPDTQYF. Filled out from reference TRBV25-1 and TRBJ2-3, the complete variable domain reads EADIYQTPRYLVIGTGKKITLECSQTMGHDKMYWYQQDPGMELHLIHYSYGVNSTEKGDLSSESTVSRIRTEHFPLTLESARPSHTSQYLCASSLRTAPDTQYFGPGTRLTVL.

The CDR3 DNA reads TGTGCCAGCAGCTTGACAGGGGATGGGACAGATACGCAGTATTTT. Translated: CASSLTGDGTDTQYF. The chain has TRBV7-3 and TRBJ2-3; 8 bases fit TRBD1. The CDR3 totals 15 residues. The junction had 5 bases not matched to a gene; V was cut back by 3 bases and J by 3 bases. The germline gives CDR1 SGHTA, CDR2 FQGTGA.

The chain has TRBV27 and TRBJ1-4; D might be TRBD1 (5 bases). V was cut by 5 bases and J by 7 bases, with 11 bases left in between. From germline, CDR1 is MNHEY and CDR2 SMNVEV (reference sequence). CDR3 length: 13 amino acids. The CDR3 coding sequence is TGTGCCAGCAGTCCCCCTAGGGGTGAAAAACTGTTTTTT. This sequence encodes CASSPPRGEKLFF.

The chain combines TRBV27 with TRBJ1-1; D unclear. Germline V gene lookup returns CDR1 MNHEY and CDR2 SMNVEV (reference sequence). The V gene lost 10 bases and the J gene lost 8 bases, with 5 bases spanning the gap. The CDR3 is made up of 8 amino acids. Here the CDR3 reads CATLEAFF. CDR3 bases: TGTGCCACCCTCGAAGCTTTCTTT.

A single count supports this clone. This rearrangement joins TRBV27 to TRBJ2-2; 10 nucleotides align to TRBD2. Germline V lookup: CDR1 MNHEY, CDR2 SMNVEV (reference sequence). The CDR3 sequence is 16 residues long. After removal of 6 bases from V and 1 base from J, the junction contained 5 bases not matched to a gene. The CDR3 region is CASRLRTSGNTGELFF. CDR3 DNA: TGTGCCAGCAGATTGAGGACTAGCGGGAACACCGGGGAGCTGTTTTTT.

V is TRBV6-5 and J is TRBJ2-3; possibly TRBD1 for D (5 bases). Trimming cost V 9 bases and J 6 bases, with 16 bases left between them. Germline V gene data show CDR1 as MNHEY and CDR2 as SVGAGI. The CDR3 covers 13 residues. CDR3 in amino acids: CASPVSSGDTQYF. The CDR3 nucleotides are TGTGCCAGTCCGGTATCTTCAGGGGATACGCAGTATTTT.

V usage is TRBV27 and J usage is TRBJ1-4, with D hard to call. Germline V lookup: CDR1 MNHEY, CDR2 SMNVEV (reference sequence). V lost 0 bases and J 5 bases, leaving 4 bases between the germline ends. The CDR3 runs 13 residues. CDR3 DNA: TGTGCCAGCAGTTTATCCGGGAATGAAAAACTGTTTTTT. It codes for CASSLSGNEKLFF. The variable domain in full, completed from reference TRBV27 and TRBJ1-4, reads EAQVTQNPRYLITVTGKKLTVTCSQNMNHEYMSWYRQDPGLGLRQIYYSMNVEVTDKGDVPEGYKVSRKEKRNFPLILESPSPNQTSLYFCASSLSGNEKLFFGSGTQLSVL.

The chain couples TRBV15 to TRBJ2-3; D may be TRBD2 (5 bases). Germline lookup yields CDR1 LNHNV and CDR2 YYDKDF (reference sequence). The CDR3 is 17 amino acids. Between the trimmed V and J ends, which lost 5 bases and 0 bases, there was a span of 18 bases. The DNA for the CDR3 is TGTGCCACCAGCCCGCCGGAGCGGCGCGGGAGCACAGATACGCAGTATTTT. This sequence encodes CATSPPERRGSTDTQYF.

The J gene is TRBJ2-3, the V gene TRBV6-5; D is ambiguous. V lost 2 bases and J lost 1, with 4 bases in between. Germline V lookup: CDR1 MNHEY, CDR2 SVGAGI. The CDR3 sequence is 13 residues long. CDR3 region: CASSYPGTDTQYF. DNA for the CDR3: TGTGCCAGCAGTTACCCAGGCACAGATACGCAGTATTTT.